This T cell receptor (beta chain) came from a study of human T cells and chemical hapten exposure. For the study at large: Mainly, slight library volume differences in the pool made TCR yields vary.

Study observations and caveats: Once DPC sensitization occurred, TCRs above 1 in 1000 frequency showed no change.

The library labeled individual cDNA molecules by adding unique molecular identifiers to them. Authors' data handling: Samples contained a median of roughly 93,000 TCRs, with a range of about 23,224 to 700,000. TCRdb processed the 5' RACE reads anew with MiXCR; each CDR3 protein has one entry. The V and J calls, along with clone size, are taken from TCRdb and not from the paper's own processing. The data hold approximately 110,000 distinct CDR3 sequences, with approximately 19% observed a single time. Trimming removed 6 bases at V and 6 bases at J, with 21 bases between. Germline values: CDR1 DFQATT, CDR2 SNEGSKA (reference sequence). The CDR3 loop spans 15 amino acids. Sequencing started from total RNA isolated from unfractionated whole blood. About this clonotype itself: Antigen unknown.

The V call is TRBV20-1, the J call TRBJ1-5; D perhaps matches TRBD1 (6 bases). The sequence was obtained from a human donor in good health. The CDR3 coding sequence is TGCAGTGCCGAGATGTTCTGGGGGCAGGCTCAGCCCCAGCATTTT. This sequence encodes CSAEMFWGQAQPQHF.